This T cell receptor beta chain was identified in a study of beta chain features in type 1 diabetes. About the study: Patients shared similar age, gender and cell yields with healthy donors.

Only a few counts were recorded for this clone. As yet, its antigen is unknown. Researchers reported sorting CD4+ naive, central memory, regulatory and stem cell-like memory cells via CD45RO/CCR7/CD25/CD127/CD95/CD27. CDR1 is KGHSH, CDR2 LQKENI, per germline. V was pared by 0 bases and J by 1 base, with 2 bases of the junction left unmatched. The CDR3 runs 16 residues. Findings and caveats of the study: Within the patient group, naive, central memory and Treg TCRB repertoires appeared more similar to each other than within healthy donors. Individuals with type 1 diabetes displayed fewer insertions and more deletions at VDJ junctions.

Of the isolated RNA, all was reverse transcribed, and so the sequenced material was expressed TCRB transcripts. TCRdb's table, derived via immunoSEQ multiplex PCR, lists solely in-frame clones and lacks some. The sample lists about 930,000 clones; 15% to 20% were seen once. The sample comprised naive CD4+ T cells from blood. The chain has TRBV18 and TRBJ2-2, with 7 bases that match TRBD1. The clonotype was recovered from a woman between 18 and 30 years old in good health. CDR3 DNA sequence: TGTGCCAGCTCACCACCTGGGACAGTGAACACCGGGGAGCTGTTTTTT. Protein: CASSPPGTVNTGELFF.